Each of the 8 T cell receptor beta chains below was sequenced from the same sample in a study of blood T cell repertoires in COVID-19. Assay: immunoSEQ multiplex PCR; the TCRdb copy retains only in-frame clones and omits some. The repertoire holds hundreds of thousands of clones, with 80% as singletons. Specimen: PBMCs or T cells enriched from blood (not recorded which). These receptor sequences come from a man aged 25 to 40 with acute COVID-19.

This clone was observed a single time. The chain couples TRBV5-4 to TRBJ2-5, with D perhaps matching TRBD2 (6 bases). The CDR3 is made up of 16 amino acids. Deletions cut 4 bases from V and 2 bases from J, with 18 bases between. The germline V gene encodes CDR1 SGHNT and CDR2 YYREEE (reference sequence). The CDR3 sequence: CASSPRRAGPQETQYF. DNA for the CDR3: TGTGCCAGCAGCCCTAGACGGGCGGGGCCACAAGAGACCCAGTACTTC.

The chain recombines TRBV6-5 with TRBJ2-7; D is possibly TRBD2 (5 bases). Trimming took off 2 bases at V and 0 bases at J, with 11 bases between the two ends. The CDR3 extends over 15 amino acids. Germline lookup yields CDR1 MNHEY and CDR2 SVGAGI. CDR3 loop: CASSYVAGSSYEQYF. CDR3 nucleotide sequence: TGTGCCAGCAGTTACGTCGCGGGCAGCTCCTACGAGCAGTACTTC.

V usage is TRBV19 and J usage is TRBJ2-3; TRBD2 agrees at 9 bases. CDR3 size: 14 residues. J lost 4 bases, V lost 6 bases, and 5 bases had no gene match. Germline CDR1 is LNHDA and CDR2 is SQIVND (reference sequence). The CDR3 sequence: CASRGGGGSDTQYF. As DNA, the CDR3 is TGTGCCAGTAGAGGCGGGGGGGGATCAGATACGCAGTATTTT. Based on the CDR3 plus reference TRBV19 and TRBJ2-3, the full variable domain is DGGITQSPKYLFRKEGQNVTLSCEQNLNHDAMYWYRQDPGQGLRLIYYSQIVNDFQKGDIAEGYSVSREKKESFPLTVTSAQKNPTAFYLCASRGGGGSDTQYFGPGTRLTVL.

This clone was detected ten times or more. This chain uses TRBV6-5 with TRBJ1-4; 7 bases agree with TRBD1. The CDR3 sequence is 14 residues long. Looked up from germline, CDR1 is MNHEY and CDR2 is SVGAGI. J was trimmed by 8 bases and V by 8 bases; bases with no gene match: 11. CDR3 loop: CASRRTAGGEKLFF. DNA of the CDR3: TGTGCCAGCCGTAGGACGGCAGGGGGGGAAAAACTGTTTTTT.

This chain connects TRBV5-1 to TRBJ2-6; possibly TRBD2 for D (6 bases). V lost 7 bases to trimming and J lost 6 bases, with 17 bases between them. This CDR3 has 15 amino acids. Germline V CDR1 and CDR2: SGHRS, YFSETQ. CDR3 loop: CASSRTGEVANVLTF. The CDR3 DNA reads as TGCGCCAGCTCCAGAACGGGGGAGGTGGCCAACGTCCTGACTTTC.

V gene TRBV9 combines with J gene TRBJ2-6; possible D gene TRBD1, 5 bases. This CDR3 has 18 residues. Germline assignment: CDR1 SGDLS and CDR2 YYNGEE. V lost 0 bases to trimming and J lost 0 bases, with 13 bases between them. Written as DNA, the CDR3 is TGTGCCAGCAGCGTAGGGGTGGGGCGGTCCTCTGGGGCCAACGTCCTGACTTTC. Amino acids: CASSVGVGRSSGANVLTF.

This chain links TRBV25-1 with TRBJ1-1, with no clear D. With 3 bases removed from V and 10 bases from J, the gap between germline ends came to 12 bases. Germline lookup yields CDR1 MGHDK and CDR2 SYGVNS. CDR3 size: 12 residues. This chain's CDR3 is CASSDPGLGAFF. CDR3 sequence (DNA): TGTGCCAGCAGTGACCCAGGATTAGGAGCTTTCTTT. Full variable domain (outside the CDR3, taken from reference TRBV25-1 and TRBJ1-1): EADIYQTPRYLVIGTGKKITLECSQTMGHDKMYWYQQDPGMELHLIHYSYGVNSTEKGDLSSESTVSRIRTEHFPLTLESARPSHTSQYLCASSDPGLGAFFGQGTRLTVV.

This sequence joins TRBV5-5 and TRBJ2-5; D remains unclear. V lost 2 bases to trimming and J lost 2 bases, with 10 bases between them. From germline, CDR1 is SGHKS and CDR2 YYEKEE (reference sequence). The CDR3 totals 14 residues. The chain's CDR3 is CASSFGQKQETQYF. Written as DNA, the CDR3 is TGTGCCAGCAGCTTTGGCCAGAAGCAAGAGACCCAGTACTTC. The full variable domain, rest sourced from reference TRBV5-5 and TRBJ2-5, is DAGVTQSPTHLIKTRGQQVTLRCSPISGHKSVSWYQQVLGQGPQFIFQYYEKEERGRGNFPDRFSARQFPNYSSELNVNALLLGDSALYLCASSFGQKQETQYFGPGTRLLVL.